Below, 5 T cell receptor beta chains from the same sample are listed, as sequenced in a study of response to subunit inactivated influenza vaccine. TCRdb reprocessed the RT-PCR reads via MiXCR and lists one record per CDR3 protein. Found here are approximately 700,000 distinct CDR3 sequences, approximately 15% of them singletons; the top ten hold 11%. Sample: PBMCs from blood, taken less than 13 days after vaccination. The receptors come from a man over 45 who received an inactivated influenza vaccine.

V and J are TRBV25-1 and TRBJ2-3; no clear D. The V end lost 3 bases, the J end lost 2 bases, and 12 bases lay between the germline ends. CDR1 MGHDK and CDR2 SYGVNS come from the germline V gene. The CDR3 has 15 amino acids. CDR3 coding DNA: TGTGCCAGCAGTGATTCTATCCAGATCACAGATACGCAGTATTTT. Translated: CASSDSIQITDTQYF.

This chain links TRBV13 with TRBJ1-6, with a tentative D call TRBD1 (5 bases). V was pared by 0 bases and J by 0 bases, with 12 bases between. The CDR3 runs to 18 residues. The germline CDR1 and CDR2 sequences are PRHDT and FYEKMQ (reference sequence). CDR3 bases: TGTGCCAGCAGCTTAGGAGGGACCAGGGCCTCCTATAATTCACCCCTCCACTTT. Its translation is CASSLGGTRASYNSPLHF. Full variable domain (remainder filled in from reference TRBV13 and TRBJ1-6): AAGVIQSPRHLIKEKRETATLKCYPIPRHDTVYWYQQGPGQDPQFLISFYEKMQSDKGSIPDRFSAQQFSDYHSELNMSSLELGDSALYFCASSLGGTRASYNSPLHFGNGTRLTVT.

This clonotype has ten or more counts. The J gene is TRBJ2-5, the V gene TRBV10-3; a possible D gene is TRBD1 (5 bases). Trimming took off 6 bases at V and 5 bases at J, with 22 bases between the two ends. Germline-derived CDR1 and CDR2 are ENHRY and SYGVKD. The CDR3 contains 16 residues. The CDR3 nucleotides are TGTGCCATCAGCGAATCGGACACTCTGACGAGTGAGACCCAGTACTTC. Its protein product is CAISESDTLTSETQYF.

The gene calls are TRBV20-1 and TRBJ2-7; D perhaps matches TRBD2 (5 bases). The V end was cut by 6 bases, the J end by 0 bases, with 12 bases between. This CDR3 region has 13 residues. Germline V gene data show CDR1 as DFQATT and CDR2 as SNEGSKA (reference sequence). CDR3 sequence reads: CSAFGRDSYEQYF. In nucleotides, the CDR3 is TGCAGTGCGTTCGGACGGGACTCCTACGAGCAGTACTTC.

This clonotype was picked up a small number of times. The chain employs TRBV12-3 or TRBV12-4 and TRBJ1-2, with D unclear. V lost 6 bases and J 4 bases, leaving 15 bases between the germline ends. There are 14 residues in the CDR3. CDR3 sequence reads: CASSPTREIYGYTF. CDR3 bases: TGTGCCAGCAGCCCAACACGGGAGATCTATGGCTACACCTTC.